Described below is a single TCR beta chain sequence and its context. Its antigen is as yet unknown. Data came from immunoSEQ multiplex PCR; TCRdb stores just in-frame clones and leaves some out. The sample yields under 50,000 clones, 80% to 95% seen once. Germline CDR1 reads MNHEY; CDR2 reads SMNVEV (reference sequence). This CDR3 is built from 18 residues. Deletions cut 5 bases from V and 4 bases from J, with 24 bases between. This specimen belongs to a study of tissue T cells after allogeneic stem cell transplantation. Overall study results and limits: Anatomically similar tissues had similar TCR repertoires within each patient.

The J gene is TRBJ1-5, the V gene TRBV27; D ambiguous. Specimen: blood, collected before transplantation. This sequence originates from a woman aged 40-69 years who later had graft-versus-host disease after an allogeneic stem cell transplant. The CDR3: CASSPLGRTDPRNQPQHF. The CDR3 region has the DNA TGTGCCAGCAGTCCCCTCGGAAGGACGGACCCTCGGAATCAGCCCCAGCATTTT.